This T cell receptor (beta chain) emerged from a study of OX40 agonist ivuxolimab in advanced cancers. Per the germline V gene, CDR1 is LNHNV and CDR2 is YYDKDF (reference sequence). V lost 0 bases and J lost 6, with 12 bases in between. This CDR3 comprises 15 residues. This clone has more than one count but fewer than ten. TCRdb's copy holds only in-frame clones and misses some; the assay was immunoSEQ multiplex PCR. Among about 35,000 clones, 65% to 75% were seen once, and the ten largest hold around 18%. Exclusion of a patient followed from autoimmune disease history or systemic immunosuppression. This chain links TRBV15 with TRBJ1-5, with D possibly being TRBD1 (6 bases). This sample comprised CD4+ or CD8+ T cells sorted from blood, obtained in a trial of the OX40 agonist ivuxolimab. The TCR originated in an adult with an advanced solid tumor such as melanoma, head and neck, liver or kidney cancer. The CDR3 loop is CATSRDKGGGQPQHF. CDR3 DNA: TGTGCCACCAGCAGAGATAAGGGGGGAGGTCAGCCCCAGCATTTT.